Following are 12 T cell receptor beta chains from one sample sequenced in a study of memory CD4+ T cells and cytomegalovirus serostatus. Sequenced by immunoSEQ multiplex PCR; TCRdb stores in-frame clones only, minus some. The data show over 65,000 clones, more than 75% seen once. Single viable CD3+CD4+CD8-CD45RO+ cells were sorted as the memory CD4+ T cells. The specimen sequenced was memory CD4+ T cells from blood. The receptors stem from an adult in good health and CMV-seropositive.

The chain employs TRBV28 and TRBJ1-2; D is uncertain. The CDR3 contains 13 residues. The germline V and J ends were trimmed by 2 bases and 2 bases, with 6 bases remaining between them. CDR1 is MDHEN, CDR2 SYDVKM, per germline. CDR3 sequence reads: CASSLVPNYGYTF. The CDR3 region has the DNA TGTGCCAGCAGTTTAGTCCCGAACTATGGCTACACCTTC.

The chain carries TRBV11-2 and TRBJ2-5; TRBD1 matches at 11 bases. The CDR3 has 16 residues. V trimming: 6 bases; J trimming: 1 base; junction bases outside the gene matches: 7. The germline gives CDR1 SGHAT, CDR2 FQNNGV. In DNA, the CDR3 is TGTGCCAGCAGGGATCGGGACAGGGGGGTCCAAGAGACCCAGTACTTC. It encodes CASRDRDRGVQETQYF.

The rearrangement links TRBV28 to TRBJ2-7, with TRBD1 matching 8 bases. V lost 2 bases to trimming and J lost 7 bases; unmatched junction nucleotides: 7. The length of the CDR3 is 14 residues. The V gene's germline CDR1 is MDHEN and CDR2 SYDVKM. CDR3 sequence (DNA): TGTGCCAGCAGTTTAAGACAGGGGACAAGGGAGCAGTACTTC. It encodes CASSLRQGTREQYF.

CDR3 in DNA: TGTGCCAGCAGCTATGACAGGGGTGGCACTGAAGCTTTCTTT. It is translated as CASSYDRGGTEAFF. The chain has TRBV11-2 and TRBJ1-1, with 8 positions matching TRBD1. The V gene end was trimmed by 4 bases and the J gene end by 4 bases; junction bases not matched to a gene: 5. Germline V gene lookup returns CDR1 SGHAT and CDR2 FQNNGV. This CDR3 contains 14 residues.

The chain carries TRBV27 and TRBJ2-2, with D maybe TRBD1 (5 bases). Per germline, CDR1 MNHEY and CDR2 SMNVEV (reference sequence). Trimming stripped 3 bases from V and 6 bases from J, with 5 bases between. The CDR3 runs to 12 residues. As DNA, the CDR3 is TGTGCCAGCAGTTTCAGGGCCGGGGAGCTGTTTTTT. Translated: CASSFRAGELFF.

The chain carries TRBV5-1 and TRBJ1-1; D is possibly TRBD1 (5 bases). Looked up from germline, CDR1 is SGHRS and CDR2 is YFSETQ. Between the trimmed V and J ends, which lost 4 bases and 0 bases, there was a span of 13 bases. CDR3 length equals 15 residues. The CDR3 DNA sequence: TGCGCCAGCAGCGACAGCTTCTCTATGAACACTGAAGCTTTCTTT. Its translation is CASSDSFSMNTEAFF.

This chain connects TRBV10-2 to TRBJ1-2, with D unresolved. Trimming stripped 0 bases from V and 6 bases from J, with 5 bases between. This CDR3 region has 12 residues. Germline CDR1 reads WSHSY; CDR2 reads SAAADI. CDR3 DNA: TGCGCCAGCAGTGAGTCGAATGATGGCTACACCTTC. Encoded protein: CASSESNDGYTF.

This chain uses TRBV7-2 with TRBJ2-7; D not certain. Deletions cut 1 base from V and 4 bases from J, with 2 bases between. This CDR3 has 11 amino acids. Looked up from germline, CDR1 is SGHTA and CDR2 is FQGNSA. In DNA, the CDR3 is TGTGCCAGCAGCTTAGAATACGAGCAGTACTTC. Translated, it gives CASSLEYEQYF. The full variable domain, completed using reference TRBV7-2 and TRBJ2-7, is GAGVSQSPSNKVTEKGKDVELRCDPISGHTALYWYRQSLGQGLEFLIYFQGNSAPDKSGLPSDRFSAERTGGSVSTLTIQRTQQEDSAVYLCASSLEYEQYFGPGTRLTVT.

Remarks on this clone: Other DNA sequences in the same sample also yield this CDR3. The CDR3 DNA reads TGTGCCAGCAGCTTGACTTTCCAAGAGACCCAGTACTTC. Its translation is CASSLTFQETQYF. This chain connects TRBV7-2 to TRBJ2-5, with D unresolved. Germline loops: CDR1 SGHTA, CDR2 FQGNSA. Trimming took 3 bases from V and 1 from J, leaving 6 bases between them. The CDR3 is made up of 13 amino acids.

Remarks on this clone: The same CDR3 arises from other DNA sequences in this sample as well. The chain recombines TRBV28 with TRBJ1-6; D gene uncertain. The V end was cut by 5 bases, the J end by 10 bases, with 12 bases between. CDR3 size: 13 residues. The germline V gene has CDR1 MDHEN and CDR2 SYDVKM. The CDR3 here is CASSPGKYSPLHF. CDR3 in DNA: TGTGCCAGCAGTCCGGGGAAGTACTCACCCCTCCACTTT. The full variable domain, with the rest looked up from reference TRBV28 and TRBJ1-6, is DVKVTQSSRYLVKRTGEKVFLECVQDMDHENMFWYRQDPGLGLRLIYFSYDVKMKEKGDIPEGYSVSREKKERFSLILESASTNQTSMYLCASSPGKYSPLHFGNGTRLTVT.

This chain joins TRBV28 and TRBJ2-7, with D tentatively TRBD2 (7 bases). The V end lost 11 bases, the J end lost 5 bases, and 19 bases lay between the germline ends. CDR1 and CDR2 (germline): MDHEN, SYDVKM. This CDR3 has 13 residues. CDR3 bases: TGTGCCCCCCCCTCGGGGGGCAGGGACGAGCAGTACTTC. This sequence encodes CAPPSGGRDEQYF. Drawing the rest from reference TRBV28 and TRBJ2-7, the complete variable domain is DVKVTQSSRYLVKRTGEKVFLECVQDMDHENMFWYRQDPGLGLRLIYFSYDVKMKEKGDIPEGYSVSREKKERFSLILESASTNQTSMYLCAPPSGGRDEQYFGPGTRLTVT.

Here the CDR3 reads CASSLEGTSGINEQFF. The CDR3 coding sequence is TGCGCCAGCAGCTTGGAAGGGACTAGCGGGATCAATGAGCAGTTCTTC. J is TRBJ2-1 and V is TRBV5-1, with 13 bases fitting TRBD2. Trimming took 0 bases from V and 6 from J; bases not matched to a gene: 3. The germline V gene has CDR1 SGHRS and CDR2 YFSETQ. The CDR3 spans 16 residues. Looking up the rest from reference TRBV5-1 and TRBJ2-1 gives the full variable domain: KAGVTQTPRYLIKTRGQQVTLSCSPISGHRSVSWYQQTPGQGLQFLFEYFSETQRNKGNFPGRFSGRQFSNSRSEMNVSTLELGDSALYLCASSLEGTSGINEQFFGPGTRLTVL.